A single sample is the source of the 9 T cell receptor beta chains below, sequenced in a study of blood T cells in healthy people across ages. Using a J-beta primer mix together with a sample-barcoded 5' primer, a second PCR was run for roughly 7 to 11 cycles. TCRdb itself ran the 5' RACE reads through MiXCR, one entry per CDR3 protein. The sample carries roughly 1,000,000 distinct CDR3 sequences, 25% recorded once. The same data also contributed to another study, on T cells of mothers and their children.

The sequenced material came from blood. Every receptor here comes from a girl aged 2-9 years in good health.

The rearrangement uses TRBV20-1 and TRBJ2-7; D is uncertain. Germline V CDR1 and CDR2: DFQATT, SNEGSKA (reference sequence). The CDR3 is made up of 10 amino acids. V shed 0 bases and J shed 9 bases, with 6 bases lying between them. The CDR3 DNA reads as TGCAGTGCTAGAGACGTGGGGCAGTACTTC. Encoded protein: CSARDVGQYF.

The CDR3 sequence is CATSDFDRDEQFF. CDR3 nucleotide sequence: TGTGCCACCAGTGACTTCGACCGAGATGAGCAGTTCTTC. The chain has TRBV24-1 and TRBJ2-5; the D is unclear. The last part of the DNA fits TRBJ2-1 better; the J call may be wrong. This CDR3 region has 13 residues. From germline, CDR1 is KGHDR and CDR2 SFDVKD.

There are a few counts of this clonotype. The chain couples TRBV2 to TRBJ1-2, with D uncertain. CDR1 SNHLY and CDR2 FYNNEI come from the germline V gene. V was shortened by 4 bases and J by 6 bases, with 15 bases between the two germline ends. This CDR3 spans 14 amino acids. The CDR3 spells CASSVEAEWDGYTF. CDR3 nucleotide sequence: TGTGCCAGCAGTGTCGAGGCGGAATGGGATGGCTACACCTTC.

This clonotype has more than one count but fewer than ten. The chain uses TRBV6-6 and TRBJ2-7; 7 bases map to TRBD2. V lost 11 bases, J lost 3 bases, and 10 bases stayed unmatched. Germline CDR1 reads MNHNY; CDR2 reads SVGAGI (reference sequence). The CDR3 covers 13 residues. The CDR3 reads CAGRGGAGYEQYF. The CDR3 DNA sequence: TGTGCCGGGAGGGGAGGGGCGGGCTACGAGCAGTACTTC.

The table lists this clonotype with a few counts. This chain uses TRBV6-6 with TRBJ1-1; D uncertain. Germline-derived CDR1 and CDR2 are MNHNY and SVGAGI (reference sequence). Between the trimmed V and J ends, which lost 0 bases and 2 bases, there was a span of 10 bases. This CDR3 has 15 amino acids. The CDR3 spells CASSYSSLINTEAFF. CDR3 in DNA: TGTGCCAGCAGTTACTCGAGCCTCATAAACACTGAAGCTTTCTTT.

The chain carries TRBV29-1 and TRBJ1-2, with a tentative D call TRBD1 (6 bases). The length of the CDR3 is 13 residues. V was pared by 4 bases and J by 2 bases, with 11 bases between. Germline CDR1 SQVTM, CDR2 ANQGSEA. The CDR3 reads CSVVGGWNYGYTF. For the CDR3, the DNA is TGCAGCGTTGTGGGGGGCTGGAACTATGGCTACACCTTC.

The gene calls are TRBV2 and TRBJ2-1; weak D call: TRBD1 (6 bases). The end of the DNA is better explained by TRBJ2-7, so the J call may be wrong. Looked up from germline, CDR1 is SNHLY and CDR2 is FYNNEI. The CDR3 is 16 residues long. In DNA form, the CDR3 reads TGTGCCAGCAGTTCCCGCTCAGGGGCTAGGTCCTACGAGCAGTACTTC. This gives the protein CASSSRSGARSYEQYF.

The rearrangement uses TRBV7-2 and TRBJ2-3; 9 bases map to TRBD1. V shed 3 bases and J 2 bases; nucleotides not matched to a gene: 12. The CDR3 length is 18 residues. Germline CDR1 and CDR2: SGHTA and FQGNSA. The CDR3: CASSFPSSRDRVTDTQYF. The CDR3 nucleotides are TGTGCCAGCAGCTTCCCATCATCACGGGACAGGGTCACAGATACGCAGTATTTT.

The genes are TRBV5-5 and TRBJ2-1; D is unclear. The J call may be incorrect, as the DNA end agrees better with TRBJ2-7. CDR3 length: 14 residues. The germline CDR1 and CDR2 sequences are SGHKS and YYEKEE (reference sequence). The CDR3 DNA reads TGTGCCAGCAGCTCGTTACATAGGCTCTACGAGCAGTACTTC. Translating gives CASSSLHRLYEQYF.